This T cell receptor beta chain was found in a study of blood T cells in healthy people across ages. A second roughly 6 to 11 cycle PCR used barcoded and J-beta primers. TCRdb fed the 5' RACE reads into MiXCR, producing one record per CDR3 protein. Of some 1.7 million distinct CDR3 sequences in the sample, about 30% were seen once. V lost 4 bases to trimming and J lost 7 bases, with 13 bases between them. CDR1 and CDR2 (germline): SGHVS, FQNEAQ. This CDR3 region has 13 residues. V is TRBV7-8 and J is TRBJ1-2, with D unclear. The sequence was obtained from a woman between 25 and 40 years old in good health. What was sequenced was blood. This CDR3 is CASSSPGESGYTF. Written as DNA, the CDR3 is TGTGCCAGCAGCTCCCCTGGGGAGAGTGGCTACACCTTC.